These T cell receptor beta chains were read from a single sample in a study of beta chain features in type 1 diabetes. Method: immunoSEQ multiplex PCR; TCRdb's copy keeps in-frame clones and lacks some. The sample includes just over 600,000 clones, 15% to 18% of them seen just once. Sequencing input: naive CD4+ T cells from blood. These receptors all stem from a man between 18 and 29 years old in good health. Each CDR3 is given with its conserved first and last residue. The D gene is left open where the match is weak.

len: 12
v_gene: TRBV10-3
d_gene: NA
CDR3aa: CAISDGWLEQFF

len: 12
v_gene: TRBV25-1
d_gene: NA
CDR3aa: CASSEYGQTQYF

len: 15
v_gene: TRBV10-2
d_gene: TRBD1
CDR3aa: CASSGGQGPPWEQFF

len: 12
v_gene: TRBV6-5
d_gene: NA
CDR3aa: CASSVSRSEQFF

len: 17
v_gene: TRBV4-1
d_gene: TRBD2
CDR3aa: CASSHPGRDIAKNIQYF

len: 16
v_gene: TRBV9
d_gene: NA
CDR3aa: CASSPRTTSRSYEQYF

len: 14
v_gene: TRBV7-2
d_gene: NA
CDR3aa: CASSLGSGNQPQHF

len: 15
v_gene: TRBV6-5
d_gene: NA
CDR3aa: CASSYSRQAYYEQYF

len: 17
v_gene: TRBV4-1
d_gene: TRBD1
CDR3aa: CASSPSGTGGSKDGYTF

len: 15
v_gene: TRBV5-1
d_gene: NA
CDR3aa: CATRNQGGLSTEAFF

len: 15
v_gene: TRBV19
d_gene: TRBD1
CDR3aa: CASSFRDRSSYEQYF

len: 17
v_gene: TRBV5-1
d_gene: NA
CDR3aa: CASSLSRSRANTGELFF

len: 16
v_gene: TRBV9
d_gene: TRBD1
CDR3aa: CASSPRTGPRGNEQFF

len: 13
v_gene: TRBV7-2
d_gene: NA
CDR3aa: CASSLAVRNEQFF

len: 13
v_gene: TRBV7-9
d_gene: NA
CDR3aa: CAIPQGGQETQYF

len: 14
v_gene: TRBV5-1
d_gene: NA
CDR3aa: CASSFGQSGYGYTF

len: 16
v_gene: TRBV9
d_gene: TRBD1
CDR3aa: CASSALGTGLKETQYF

len: 14
v_gene: TRBV19
d_gene: NA
CDR3aa: CASSLGGTPDTQYF

len: 13
v_gene: TRBV5-1
d_gene: NA
CDR3aa: CASSLGSSYEQYF

len: 15
v_gene: TRBV6-6
d_gene: TRBD2
CDR3aa: CASSPTSGRVVEQFF

len: 15
v_gene: TRBV5-1
d_gene: TRBD2
CDR3aa: CASSRLAGVLYEQFF

len: 16
v_gene: TRBV19
d_gene: TRBD2
CDR3aa: CASSHSGSASYNEQFF

len: 16
v_gene: TRBV25-1
d_gene: TRBD2
CDR3aa: CASSEPWRGGTDTQYF

len: 14
v_gene: TRBV7-9
d_gene: TRBD1
CDR3aa: CASSFDRGTYEQYF

len: 15
v_gene: TRBV7-2
d_gene: TRBD1
CDR3aa: CASSATGTGVYEQYF

len: 18
v_gene: TRBV27
d_gene: TRBD2
CDR3aa: CASSLEPSGRASTDTQYF

len: 15
v_gene: TRBV7-3
d_gene: NA
CDR3aa: CASSLRGLSTDTQYF

len: 15
v_gene: TRBV4-2
d_gene: NA
CDR3aa: CASSVDGGEEEKLFF

len: 14
v_gene: TRBV19
d_gene: NA
CDR3aa: CASTNRGGTDTQYF

len: 14
v_gene: TRBV9
d_gene: NA
CDR3aa: CASSSTGGSEKLFF

len: 16
v_gene: TRBV5-6
d_gene: NA
CDR3aa: CASSWRGTGTYNEQFF

len: 18
v_gene: TRBV9
d_gene: NA
CDR3aa: CASSVGDNNVKRIYGYTF

len: 15
v_gene: TRBV5-4
d_gene: TRBD1
CDR3aa: CASSNPGQGHYEQYF

len: 12
v_gene: TRBV5-1
d_gene: NA
CDR3aa: CASRGVDTEAFF

len: 12
v_gene: TRBV5-1
d_gene: NA
CDR3aa: CASSRDAYEQYF

len: 15
v_gene: TRBV9
d_gene: TRBD2
CDR3aa: CASSVSTSGGETQYF

len: 15
v_gene: TRBV10-3
d_gene: TRBD2
CDR3aa: CAIRATSGRTYEQYF

len: 15
v_gene: TRBV29-1
d_gene: TRBD2
CDR3aa: CSVENRRTSANEQFF

len: 13
v_gene: TRBV6-6
d_gene: NA
CDR3aa: CASSYDGHNEQFF

len: 19
v_gene: TRBV11-3
d_gene: TRBD2
CDR3aa: CASSLQGRMKREADETQYF

len: 13
v_gene: TRBV4-2
d_gene: NA
CDR3aa: CASSQVAGNEQFF

len: 16
v_gene: TRBV7-9
d_gene: TRBD2
CDR3aa: CASSSKWTSGDNEQFF

len: 19
v_gene: TRBV7-3
d_gene: TRBD2
CDR3aa: CASSPRTSGDRNHAQTQYF

len: 14
v_gene: TRBV2
d_gene: TRBD1
CDR3aa: CASRRTGLTDTQYF

len: 13
v_gene: TRBV6-6
d_gene: TRBD2
CDR3aa: CASRSGGNYEQYF

len: 15
v_gene: TRBV7-9
d_gene: NA
CDR3aa: CASTRRGTANEKLFF

len: 17
v_gene: TRBV7-9
d_gene: TRBD1
CDR3aa: CASSPRQGLKAGEKLFF

len: 15
v_gene: TRBV19
d_gene: NA
CDR3aa: CASSSFRVPGNTIYF

len: 13
v_gene: TRBV2
d_gene: TRBD1
CDR3aa: CASSSDRGYEQYF

len: 13
v_gene: TRBV19
d_gene: NA
CDR3aa: CARKGGRQETQYF

len: 17
v_gene: TRBV6-1
d_gene: NA
CDR3aa: CASSEPLTGPFVYEQYF

len: 13
v_gene: TRBV15
d_gene: NA
CDR3aa: CATSRVHTDTQYF

len: 15
v_gene: TRBV4-2
d_gene: NA
CDR3aa: CASSQDLGASVEAFF

len: 15
v_gene: TRBV7-9
d_gene: NA
CDR3aa: CASSVRDEHGNTIYF

len: 17
v_gene: TRBV9
d_gene: NA
CDR3aa: CASSVVLGGRVAGTQYF

len: 16
v_gene: TRBV27
d_gene: NA
CDR3aa: CASSREGGRYTGELFF

len: 16
v_gene: TRBV18
d_gene: NA
CDR3aa: CASSPMTGRTYNEQFF

len: 15
v_gene: TRBV4-3
d_gene: NA
CDR3aa: CASSQDLAGPNEQYF

len: 14
v_gene: TRBV9
d_gene: TRBD1
CDR3aa: CASSPDRVGTEAFF

len: 16
v_gene: TRBV15
d_gene: NA
CDR3aa: CATSRERVRPGETQYF